This T cell receptor beta chain was observed in a study of OX40 agonist ivuxolimab in advanced cancers. Across the study: Every 2 weeks, ivuxolimab was infused into the patients intravenously at between 0.01 and 10 mg/kg.

General study results and limits: Antigen specificity of clonally expanded peripheral T cells was not established. Clonal expansion in partial responders at 0.1-3.0 mg/kg ranked among the lowest. More expanded clones were seen, on average, in CD8+ T cells than in CD4+.

Produced via immunoSEQ multiplex PCR; TCRdb's table is partial and in-frame only. The table lists about 88,000 clones, roughly 85% of them singletons, with roughly 0.22% in the top ten. Concerning this clone: Its antigen is not known.

V trimming: 5 bases; J trimming: 2 bases; junction bases outside the gene matches: 3. In germline, CDR1 is MDHEN, CDR2 SYDVKM. The CDR3 is made up of 13 amino acids. The source of this sequence is an adult with an advanced solid tumor such as melanoma, head and neck, liver or kidney cancer. Specimen: CD4+ or CD8+ T cells sorted from blood, collected in a trial of the OX40 agonist ivuxolimab. This chain uses TRBV28 with TRBJ2-7, with TRBD1 identical over 7 bases. The CDR3 loop is CASSPGGPYEQYF. The DNA for the CDR3 is TGTGCCAGCAGTCCAGGGGGTCCCTACGAGCAGTACTTC. Variable domain in full (rest from reference TRBV28 and TRBJ2-7): DVKVTQSSRYLVKRTGEKVFLECVQDMDHENMFWYRQDPGLGLRLIYFSYDVKMKEKGDIPEGYSVSREKKERFSLILESASTNQTSMYLCASSPGGPYEQYFGPGTRLTVT.